This T cell receptor beta chain was retrieved from a study of OX40 agonist ivuxolimab in advanced cancers. Study-wide context: At 65% to 90% male, the cohort had a mean age of 60 years, ranging from about 20 to 80. Study results and caveats: Dose levels from 0.1 to 3.0 mg/kg saw CD4+ and CD8+ blood T cells expand clonally by week 6.

Data came from immunoSEQ multiplex PCR; TCRdb stores just in-frame clones and leaves some out. The sample carries 45,000 to 70,000 clones, about 89% recorded once. With regard to this clone: Antigen unknown.

Between the trimmed V and J ends, which lost 6 bases and 3 bases, there was a span of 12 bases. This CDR3 spans 13 amino acids. Germline V lookup: CDR1 SGHNT, CDR2 YYREEE (reference sequence). Sample: CD4+ or CD8+ T cells sorted from blood, taken in a trial of the OX40 agonist ivuxolimab. The V gene is TRBV5-4, the J gene TRBJ2-5, with D perhaps matching TRBD1 or TRBD2 (7 bases each). The source is an adult with an advanced solid tumor such as melanoma, head and neck, liver or kidney cancer. Here the CDR3 DNA reads TGTGCCAGCACGACAGGGAGGGAAGAGACCCAGTACTTC. Protein sequence: CASTTGREETQYF.